What follows are 3 T cell receptor beta chains derived from one specimen sequenced in a study of blood T cell repertoires in COVID-19. TCRdb keeps only in-frame clones here, not all; method: immunoSEQ multiplex PCR. The sample has approximately 150,000 clones, less than 90% seen once. Source material: PBMCs or T cells enriched from blood (not recorded which). The receptors shown here come from a woman aged 50 to 60 who had recovered from COVID-19.

CDR3 protein: CASSSTGIGYTF. CDR3 DNA: TGTGCCAGCAGTTCGACAGGGATAGGCTACACCTTC. The J gene is TRBJ1-2, the V gene TRBV2; TRBD1 matches at 7 bases. The length of the CDR3 is 12 residues. Unmatched junction bases numbered 5, after V lost 5 bases and J lost 8 bases. Germline V gene sequence: CDR1 SNHLY, CDR2 FYNNEI.

The V and J genes are TRBV7-3 and TRBJ2-7, with TRBD1 as a possible D gene (5 bases). This CDR3 has 16 amino acids. The V gene's germline CDR1 is SGHTA and CDR2 FQGTGA. With 2 bases removed from V and 3 bases from J, the gap between germline ends came to 17 bases. CDR3 region: CASSLDGLAGIYEQYF. CDR3 sequence (DNA): TGTGCCAGCAGCTTAGACGGATTGGCAGGGATCTACGAGCAGTACTTC.

The chain employs TRBV27 and TRBJ2-1; TRBD2 matches at 7 bases. Germline trimming cut 6 bases from V and 2 bases from J; bases unmatched to any gene: 10. Germline-derived CDR1 and CDR2 are MNHEY and SMNVEV (reference sequence). The CDR3 is 16 amino acids. The CDR3 here is CASSWTSSATYNEQFF. The DNA for the CDR3 is TGTGCCAGCAGCTGGACTAGTTCGGCCACCTACAATGAGCAGTTCTTC.